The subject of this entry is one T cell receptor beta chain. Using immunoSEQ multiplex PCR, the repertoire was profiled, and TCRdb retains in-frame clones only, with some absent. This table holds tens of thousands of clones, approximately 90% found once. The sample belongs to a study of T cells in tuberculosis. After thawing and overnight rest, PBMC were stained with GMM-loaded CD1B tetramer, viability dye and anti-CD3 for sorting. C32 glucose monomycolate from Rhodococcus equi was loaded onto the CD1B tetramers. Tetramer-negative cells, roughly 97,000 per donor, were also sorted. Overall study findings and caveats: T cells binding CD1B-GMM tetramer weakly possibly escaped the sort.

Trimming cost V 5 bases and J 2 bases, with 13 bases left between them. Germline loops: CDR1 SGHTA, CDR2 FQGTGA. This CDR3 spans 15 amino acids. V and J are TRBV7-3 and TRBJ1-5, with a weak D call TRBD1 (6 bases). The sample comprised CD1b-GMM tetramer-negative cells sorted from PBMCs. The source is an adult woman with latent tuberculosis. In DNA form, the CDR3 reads TGTGCCAGCAGCCTACAGGGACCTCGCAATCAGCCCCAGCATTTT. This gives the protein CASSLQGPRNQPQHF.